Below are 15 T cell receptor beta chains sequenced from a single sample in a study of CD8+ T cells in alopecia areata. Treatment defined: oral pan-JAK inhibitor, 5-10 mg twice daily. The authors extracted RNA and reverse transcribed it into cDNA as the sequencing template. Sequencing was performed with immunoSEQ multiplex PCR; in TCRdb, only in-frame clones are kept and a portion is missing. Among some 200,000 clones, 60% to 70% were seen once, and the ten largest hold 3.3%. The starting material was CD4+ T cells sorted from blood, obtained at week 4, from a patient treated with tofacitinib. The receptors shown here come from a human donor with alopecia areata.

This sequence joins TRBV5-1 and TRBJ1-2, with 8 bases identical to TRBD1. CDR3 length equals 14 residues. Germline CDR1 and CDR2: SGHRS and YFSETQ. The ends lost 2 bases at V and 5 bases at J; junction bases unmatched: 5. Written as DNA, the CDR3 is TGCGCCAGCAGCTTTCAGGGGGCGCTTTATGGCTACACCTTC. Amino acids: CASSFQGALYGYTF.

This chain links TRBV7-9 with TRBJ1-1; D gene unclear. Germline V gene lookup returns CDR1 SEHNR and CDR2 FQNEAQ (reference sequence). The CDR3 length is 15 residues. V lost 5 bases, J lost 0 bases, and 13 bases lay in between. DNA of the CDR3: TGTGCCAGCAGCGAAAGCGGGATCATGAACACTGAAGCTTTCTTT. Translated: CASSESGIMNTEAFF.

This chain connects TRBV5-1 to TRBJ2-7, with 7 bases matching TRBD1. Germline values: CDR1 SGHRS, CDR2 YFSETQ. This CDR3 is 12 amino acids long. V lost 7 bases, J lost 7 bases, and 8 bases stayed unmatched. The CDR3 is CASWGTAREQYF. As DNA, the CDR3 is TGCGCCAGCTGGGGGACAGCGAGGGAGCAGTACTTC.

The gene calls are TRBV30 and TRBJ2-5; no clear D gene. Germline lookup yields CDR1 GTSNPN and CDR2 SVGIG (reference sequence). CDR3 size: 11 residues. V shed 0 bases and J shed 4 bases, with 3 bases lying between them. CDR3 bases: TGTGCCTGGAGTGTTATAGAGACCCAGTACTTC. Its protein is CAWSVIETQYF.

This rearrangement joins TRBV23-1 to TRBJ2-7; 10 positions match TRBD1. TRBV23-1 is recorded as an ORF, its role being uncertain. The CDR3 sequence is 14 residues long. The V gene end was trimmed by 9 bases and the J gene end by 0 bases; junction bases not matched to a gene: 5. As DNA, the CDR3 is TGCGCCAGTGAGACAGGGGGCGTCTCCTACGAGCAGTACTTC. Its protein product is CASETGGVSYEQYF.

This clone was recorded a few times. V is TRBV29-1 and J is TRBJ2-3, with a tentative D call TRBD2 (6 bases). V gave up 4 bases and J gave up 2 bases, with 16 bases separating them. The CDR3 totals 15 residues. CDR1 is SQVTM, CDR2 ANQGSEA, per germline. The CDR3 nucleotides are TGCAGCGTTGTCCCGGCCGGGGAGGCCACAGATACGCAGTATTTT. Amino acid sequence: CSVVPAGEATDTQYF.

The chain combines TRBV30 with TRBJ1-2, with unresolved D. The V end was cut by 2 bases, the J end by 3 bases, with 7 bases between. The germline CDR1 and CDR2 sequences are GTSNPN and SVGIG (reference sequence). This CDR3 region has 12 residues. CDR3 nucleotides: TGTGCCTGGAGTCCTACCGACTATGGCTACACCTTC. Residues: CAWSPTDYGYTF.

This clone occurred a few times. The chain combines TRBV30 with TRBJ1-2; D gene unclear. The CDR3 is 11 amino acids. Trimming shortened V by 3 bases and J by 10 bases, and 12 bases separated the two germline ends. Germline lookup yields CDR1 GTSNPN and CDR2 SVGIG (reference sequence). The CDR3 is CAWRLGRDYTF. The CDR3 DNA reads TGTGCCTGGAGACTTGGTCGAGACTACACCTTC.

The chain carries TRBV30 and TRBJ2-2; D not resolved. Germline V CDR1 and CDR2: GTSNPN, SVGIG (reference sequence). This CDR3 is built from 14 residues. Trimming shortened V by 3 bases and J by 0 bases, and 8 bases separated the two germline ends. This chain's CDR3 is CAWRRWANTGELFF. CDR3 sequence (DNA): TGTGCCTGGAGGAGGTGGGCGAACACCGGGGAGCTGTTTTTT. Drawing the rest from reference TRBV30 and TRBJ2-2, the complete variable domain is SQTIHQWPATLVQPVGSPLSLECTVEGTSNPNLYWYRQAAGRGLQLLFYSVGIGQISSEVPQNLSASRPQDRQFILSSKKLLLSDSGFYLCAWRRWANTGELFFGEGSRLTVL.

This clone was detected only a few times. The V gene is TRBV29-1, the J gene TRBJ1-2; 8 bases align to TRBD1. J gave up 7 bases and V 6 bases, and 13 bases lay outside the gene matches. This CDR3 is built from 14 residues. The germline V gene has CDR1 SQVTM and CDR2 ANQGSEA. This CDR3 is CSVRGQGLSSGYTF. The CDR3 DNA follows: TGCAGCGTACGCGGACAGGGCCTTTCTAGTGGCTACACCTTC.

This clone was seen only a few times. J is TRBJ2-7 and V is TRBV14; 7 nucleotides align to TRBD1. The V gene end was trimmed by 4 bases and the J gene end by 7 bases; junction bases not matched to a gene: 13. Germline V CDR1 and CDR2: SGHDN, FVKESK. The CDR3 is 15 amino acids. The CDR3 nucleotides read TGTGCCAGCAGCCGAATGACCGACAGGGTCGGGGAGCAGTACTTC. Translated, it gives CASSRMTDRVGEQYF.

This clone was observed a handful of times. This chain links TRBV14 with TRBJ2-3, with unresolved D. V lost 0 bases and J lost 2, with 3 bases in between. The CDR3 totals 13 residues. Germline V gene data show CDR1 as SGHDN and CDR2 as FVKESK. The DNA for the CDR3 is TGTGCCAGCAGCCAAGAACTCACAGATACGCAGTATTTT. It yields the protein CASSQELTDTQYF.

The chain couples TRBV30 to TRBJ2-1, with 9 bases that match TRBD2. The CDR3 is 16 amino acids. V dropped 3 bases and J dropped 4; count of bases not matched to a gene: 10. CDR1 is GTSNPN, CDR2 SVGIG, per germline (reference sequence). The CDR3 is CAWSLRGGTRYNEQFF. For the CDR3, the DNA is TGTGCCTGGAGCTTGCGGGGGGGCACGAGGTACAATGAGCAGTTCTTC.

On this clone itself: Other DNA sequences within the sample encode an identical CDR3. The chain combines TRBV5-1 with TRBJ2-2, with a possible D match to TRBD1 (5 bases). CDR3 length: 16 residues. Germline V gene sequence: CDR1 SGHRS, CDR2 YFSETQ. V was cut by 0 bases and J by 0 bases, with 9 bases left in between. DNA of the CDR3: TGCGCCAGCAGCTTGGTAGGGGCCGCGAACACCGGGGAGCTGTTTTTT. It specifies CASSLVGAANTGELFF.

In this sample, this clone turned up a few times. The chain uses TRBV9 and TRBJ2-1; 14 nucleotides line up with TRBD2. Germline V lookup: CDR1 SGDLS, CDR2 YYNGEE. The CDR3 spans 14 residues. V dropped 7 bases and J dropped 8; count of bases not matched to a gene: 5. The CDR3 reads CASSGTSGGYEQFF. CDR3 sequence (DNA): TGTGCCAGCTCCGGGACTAGCGGGGGATATGAGCAGTTCTTC.